This T cell receptor (beta chain) appears in the sequencing data of a study of technical replicates of blood from a few donors. Generated by immunoSEQ multiplex PCR, the TCRdb table keeps only in-frame clones and is missing some. The sample lists 90,000 to 100,000 clones, about 96% occurring once. The clonotype originates from a human donor in good health. Sequenced input: T cells isolated from PBMCs.

The CDR3 protein is CASSIRAGGDEQFF. The DNA for the CDR3 is TGTGCCAGTAGTATAAGGGCGGGAGGCGATGAGCAGTTCTTC. V gene TRBV19 combines with J gene TRBJ2-1, with 8 bases lining up with TRBD2. CDR3 length: 14 amino acids. Germline V gene lookup returns CDR1 LNHDA and CDR2 SQIVND (reference sequence). V was pared by 2 bases and J by 8 bases, with 5 bases of the junction left unmatched.